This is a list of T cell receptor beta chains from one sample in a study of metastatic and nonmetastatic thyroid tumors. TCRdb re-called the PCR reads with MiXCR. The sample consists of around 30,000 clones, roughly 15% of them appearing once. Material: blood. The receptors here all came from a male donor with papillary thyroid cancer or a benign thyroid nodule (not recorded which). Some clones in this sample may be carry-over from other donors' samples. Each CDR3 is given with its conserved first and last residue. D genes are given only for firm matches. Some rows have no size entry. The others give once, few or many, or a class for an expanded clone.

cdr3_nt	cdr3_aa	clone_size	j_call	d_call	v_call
TGTGCCAGCAGCTATAGGGGGCGTGCCACAGATACGCAGTATTTT	CASSYRGRATDTQYF	many	TRBJ2-3	TRBD1	TRBV7-9
TGTGCCAGCAGTGAGGGACACCGAGACCCAATAGATCAGCCCCAGCATTTT	CASSEGHRDPIDQPQHF	many	TRBJ1-5	-	TRBV6-4
TGTGCCAGCAGTACAGGTTCGGATACGCAGTATTTT	CASSTGSDTQYF	many	TRBJ2-3	-	TRBV28
TGTGCCAGCAAACCTAGCGGGAATGCCTACGAGCAGTACTTC	CASKPSGNAYEQYF	medium-sized	TRBJ2-7	TRBD2	TRBV12-3/TRBV12-4
TGCAGTGCTAGTGTTGCTACTCAGCCCCAGCATTTT	CSASVATQPQHF	many	TRBJ1-5	-	TRBV20-1
TGTGCCAGCAGGCGCTCTGGACAGTCCAGCGGGGGCTACACCTTC	CASRRSGQSSGGYTF	medium-sized	TRBJ1-2	-	TRBV6-1
TGTGCCAGCAGCTTAGCGGGAGGCGTCAATGAGCAGTTCTTC	CASSLAGGVNEQFF	many	TRBJ2-1	TRBD2	TRBV7-3
TGTGCCAGCAGTCTCCTCGGGACAGGGGGACCTGAAGCTTTCTTT	CASSLLGTGGPEAFF	many	TRBJ1-1	TRBD1	TRBV28
TGTGCCAGCAGTTTACGAGACTTATCCTACGAGCAGTACTTC	CASSLRDLSYEQYF	-	TRBJ2-7	-	TRBV27
TGTGCCAGCTCATTACGGACTAGCGGAATGGGGGATACGCAGTATTTT	CASSLRTSGMGDTQYF	many	TRBJ2-3	TRBD2	TRBV18
TGTGCCAGCCAGATTTCTGGGGGGGGTGAAGCTTTCTTT	CASQISGGGEAFF	many	TRBJ1-1	-	TRBV6-2/TRBV6-3
TGTGCCAGCACTCAGGGACTGCTCAGAGGTGAAAAACTGTTTTTT	CASTQGLLRGEKLFF	few	TRBJ1-4	-	TRBV6-1
TGTGCCAGCAGCTTACAATCGGGGGAGACCCAGTACTTC	CASSLQSGETQYF	many	TRBJ2-5	-	TRBV7-2
TGTGCCAGCAGTCCAGGGTACTATGGCTACACCTTC	CASSPGYYGYTF	few	TRBJ1-2	-	TRBV6-1
TGTGCCAGTAGTATTCAGGGGTTTTACACTGAAGCTTTCTTT	CASSIQGFYTEAFF	many	TRBJ1-1	-	TRBV19
TGTGCCAGCCGGGGTGGGGGGGATACGCAGTATTTT	CASRGGGDTQYF	many	TRBJ2-3	-	TRBV6-1
TGTGCCAGCAGTGAAGCGCTTATTTTGGAGCAGCCCCAGCATTTT	CASSEALILEQPQHF	many	TRBJ1-5	-	TRBV2
TGTGCCAGCAGGTCGACAGGAGTAAGCTATGGCTACACCTTC	CASRSTGVSYGYTF	medium-sized	TRBJ1-2	-	TRBV28
TGTGCCAGCAGTTTTAGGGGGCTAGCGGGTCCAGATACGCAGTATTTT	CASSFRGLAGPDTQYF	many	TRBJ2-3	-	TRBV27
TGTGCCAGCAGCTTAGCGGGGCGGAGCACAGATACGCAGTATTTT	CASSLAGRSTDTQYF	many	TRBJ2-3	-	TRBV11-1
TGTGCCGGCAGTTACAGGGACAGTCTATCTGTGGCCAACGTCCTGACTTTC	CAGSYRDSLSVANVLTF	-	TRBJ2-6	TRBD1	TRBV6-5
TGTGCCAGCATTTCAACAGGATACGAGCAGTACTTC	CASISTGYEQYF	few	TRBJ2-7	-	TRBV12-3/TRBV12-4
TGTGCCATCAGTGGGTCGGGAGACGAGCAGTACTTC	CAISGSGDEQYF	many	TRBJ2-7	-	TRBV10-3
TGTGCCAGCAGTGAATGGGGGGGGCAGGAGGAGCAGTTCTTC	CASSEWGGQEEQFF	many	TRBJ2-1	-	TRBV25-1
TGCGCCAGCAGGAAGGGGAATTTCCGCCCTAGCACAGATACGCAGTATTTT	CASRKGNFRPSTDTQYF	many	TRBJ2-3	-	TRBV5-1
TGTGCCAGCAGTGAACGGGCGGGAGTAGGAACCGGGGAGCTGTTTTTT	CASSERAGVGTGELFF	many	TRBJ2-2	TRBD2	TRBV6-1
TGTGCCAGTTCCCGAGGTTGCTGGAACACTGAAGCTTTCTTT	CASSRGCWNTEAFF	-	TRBJ1-1	-	TRBV2
TGTGCCAGCAGCCCCCGACAGAACACCGGGGAGCTGTTTTTT	CASSPRQNTGELFF	-	TRBJ2-2	-	TRBV11-3
TGCGCCAGCAGCGCCCAAGGGGGGCAGGGCTATGGCTACACCTTC	CASSAQGGQGYGYTF	-	TRBJ1-2	-	TRBV5-1
TGTGCCATCATCCTTGGGGATGGCTACACCTTC	CAIILGDGYTF	-	TRBJ1-2	-	TRBV12-3/TRBV12-4
TGTGCCAGCAGTCCCAACCTCGGGACAGCGCATGGCTACACCTTC	CASSPNLGTAHGYTF	few	TRBJ1-2	TRBD1	TRBV6-1
TGTGCCAGCACCCTAATGGGGGTGGGCACTGAAGCTTTCTTT	CASTLMGVGTEAFF	medium-sized	TRBJ1-1	-	TRBV6-2/TRBV6-3
TGTGCCAGCAGCTTAGGACACCCCTCGGGGTGGGCCTACAATGAGCAGTTCTTC	CASSLGHPSGWAYNEQFF	-	TRBJ2-1	-	TRBV11-1
TGTGCCAGCGCCCCGGGACTAGCGCCGACAGGGACCCAGTACTTC	CASAPGLAPTGTQYF	many	TRBJ2-5	TRBD2	TRBV7-9
TGTGCCAGCAGTGTAGAGGGTACGCAGTATTTT	CASSVEGTQYF	many	TRBJ2-3	-	TRBV2
TGCGCCAGCAGCTTGGCAGGGAACCAAGAGACCCAGTACTTC	CASSLAGNQETQYF	many	TRBJ2-5	-	TRBV5-1
TGCGCCAGCAGTGAAGCGGGAATCGGTAATACGCAGTATTTT	CASSEAGIGNTQYF	many	TRBJ2-3	TRBD2	TRBV10-1
TGTGCCTGGAGTGTACACAGCGTACGCTACGAGCAGTACTTC	CAWSVHSVRYEQYF	-	TRBJ2-7	-	TRBV30
TGTGCCAGCAGCTTGCGGGGGGGCAACGAGCGGGAGGGCCGGGTTTACAATGAGCAGTTCTTC	CASSLRGGNEREGRVYNEQFF	-	TRBJ2-1	TRBD2	TRBV5-4
TGTGCCAGCAGCCAACACGGGACTAGCTTTCCACTCGGGGGAGATACGCAGTATTTT	CASSQHGTSFPLGGDTQYF	many	TRBJ2-3	TRBD2	TRBV3-1
TGTGCCAGCAGTGTGGGACTAGCGGGGGCCCTTGTCGAGCAGTACTTC	CASSVGLAGALVEQYF	many	TRBJ2-7	TRBD2	TRBV6-2/TRBV6-3
TGTGCCAGCAACCTAAATCATGGGGAGGGTAGCAATCAGCCCCAGCATTTT	CASNLNHGEGSNQPQHF	-	TRBJ1-5	-	TRBV6-1
TGTGCCAGCACTGTGAGCTCGAACACTGAAGCTTTCTTT	CASTVSSNTEAFF	many	TRBJ1-1	-	TRBV28
TGTGCCAGCAGGAGCCCAGGGATAAACTATGGCTACACCTTC	CASRSPGINYGYTF	many	TRBJ1-2	-	TRBV27
TGTGCCAGCAGCTCCGCCCCCATCACAGATACGCAGTATTTT	CASSSAPITDTQYF	many	TRBJ2-3	-	TRBV12-3/TRBV12-4
TGTGCCACCAGCAGAGGAGACCAACCCTACGAGCAGTACTTC	CATSRGDQPYEQYF	many	TRBJ2-7	-	TRBV15
TGCGCCAGCAGCCATCCTGGACTAGCGGGAGGGGGTAATGAGCAGTTCTTC	CASSHPGLAGGGNEQFF	few	TRBJ2-1	TRBD2	TRBV4-1
TGCAGTGCTAGGGTTAGCACAGATACGCAGTATTTT	CSARVSTDTQYF	many	TRBJ2-3	-	TRBV20-1
TGTGCCAGCAGGCCGGGGTCTCCCTACGAGCAGTACTTC	CASRPGSPYEQYF	-	TRBJ2-7	-	TRBV12-3/TRBV12-4
TGTGCCAGCTCTTTAGGGGGAAACAATCAGCCCCAGCATTTT	CASSLGGNNQPQHF	many	TRBJ1-5	-	TRBV2
TGCGCCAGCAGTGAGGGACTAGCGAAAAACGGGGAGCTGTTTTTT	CASSEGLAKNGELFF	few	TRBJ2-2	TRBD2	TRBV10-1
TGTGCCAGCAGCTCCTCTGGCGGGGGCCTATCAGTGACGGCTTTCTTT	CASSSSGGGLSVTAFF	many	TRBJ1-1	-	TRBV5-4
TGTGCCAGCACCCAAGGCGGGGGAGTCGGCTACACCTTC	CASTQGGGVGYTF	few	TRBJ1-2	-	TRBV6-1
TGTGCCAGCAGTCAACCTGGGACAGCAACTTATGAAGCTTTCTTT	CASSQPGTATYEAFF	many	TRBJ1-1	TRBD1	TRBV6-2/TRBV6-3